Listed below are T cell receptor beta chains from one sample, sequenced in a study of T-cell memory formation after mild COVID-19. TCRdb re-analysed the 5' RACE reads in MiXCR, keeping a single row per CDR3 protein. The sample includes roughly 340,000 distinct CDR3 sequences, 20% to 25% of them seen just once. Sequences were obtained from PBMCs or a T cell subset sorted from them (not recorded which). Every receptor here comes from a man younger than 35 who had mild COVID-19 (a few samples of this study predate the infection). Cell type and time point are not known. Both conserved end residues are part of each CDR3. A D gene is named only where the DNA matches it firmly. Clone sizes are given selectively: once, few, many, or a class where the clone is expanded.

>TRBJ2-2|.|.|TRBV6-2/TRBV6-3
TGTGCCAGCACGGCAGCTAAGAACACCGGGGAGCTGTTTTTT
CASTAAKNTGELFF
>TRBJ2-3|TRBD2|.|TRBV3-1
TGTGCCAGCAGCCAAGACCCATCCGAGCGGGGGGCCCTTTCAGATACGCAGTATTTT
CASSQDPSERGALSDTQYF
>TRBJ2-1|TRBD1|.|TRBV7-9
TGTGCCAGCAGCTCCGCGGGGGACAGGGGGCTCTACAATGAGCAGTTCTTC
CASSSAGDRGLYNEQFF
>TRBJ1-5|TRBD1|.|TRBV2
TGTGCCAGCAGTATAGACAGGGGGGAAAATCAGCCCCAGCATTTT
CASSIDRGENQPQHF
>TRBJ1-1|TRBD1|.|TRBV7-9
TGTGCCAGCGGACCCGGACAGGGACCGAACACTGAAGCTTTCTTT
CASGPGQGPNTEAFF
>TRBJ2-3|.|few|TRBV6-4
TGTGCCAGCAGTGAACTTGGGGGCGCAGATACGCAGTATTTT
CASSELGGADTQYF
>TRBJ2-1|.|.|TRBV27
TGTGCCAGCCGCTCCCGAGAGCACCTCGGCAATGAGCAGTTCTTC
CASRSREHLGNEQFF
>TRBJ1-2|.|few|TRBV3-1
TGTGCCACATCTCAGGCTCCCTATGGCTACACCTTC
CATSQAPYGYTF
>TRBJ2-3|TRBD1|.|TRBV5-1
TGCGCCAGCAGCCCGGAGACAGGGGGCGGGACAGATACGCAGTATTTT
CASSPETGGGTDTQYF
>TRBJ2-5|.|.|TRBV5-5
TGTGCCAGCAGCCTCGTTCGGGGGTTACCAGAGACCCAGTACTTC
CASSLVRGLPETQYF
>TRBJ2-5|TRBD1|.|TRBV2
TGTGCCAGCGCATACAGGGGGCGGCAAGAGACCCAGTACTTC
CASAYRGRQETQYF
>TRBJ2-5|TRBD2|.|TRBV4-3
TGCGCCAGCAGCCGTCAGCGGGGGGCATCAGAGACCCAGTACTTC
CASSRQRGASETQYF
>TRBJ2-3|TRBD2|.|TRBV12-3/TRBV12-4
TGTGCCAGCAGTTCGCGACGGCCGGGAGGGGCTAGCACAGATACGCAGTATTTT
CASSSRRPGGASTDTQYF
>TRBJ2-7|.|.|TRBV5-1
TGCGCCAGCAGCCCTGAGGTCCCGGGCTACGAGCAGTACTTC
CASSPEVPGYEQYF
>TRBJ1-1|.|.|TRBV5-1
TGCGCCAGCAGCTTGGTGGTCCGGGGGCCCGGCACTGAAGCTTTCTTT
CASSLVVRGPGTEAFF
>TRBJ2-5|.|few|TRBV3-1
TGTGCCAGCAGCCAAGACGATGGTCGAGAGACCCAGTACTTC
CASSQDDGRETQYF
>TRBJ1-1|TRBD1|.|TRBV6-5
TGTGCCAGCAGGCAGGGGGCCCTGAACACTGAAGCTTTCTTT
CASRQGALNTEAFF
>TRBJ2-3|.|few|TRBV28
TGTGCCAGCGGCCCCTTTTCGGATACGCAGTATTTT
CASGPFSDTQYF
>TRBJ2-5|TRBD2|.|TRBV5-1
TGCGCCAGCAGCTTATCATTACTAGCGGGACAAGAGACCCAGTACTTC
CASSLSLLAGQETQYF
>TRBJ2-3|.|few|TRBV7-9
TGTGCCAGCAGCCGGCGAGACGGCACAGATACGCAGTATTTT
CASSRRDGTDTQYF
>TRBJ2-6|.|few|TRBV4-1
TGCGCCAGCAGCCAGGTCCTGACGGGATCCGGGGCCAACGTCCTGACTTTC
CASSQVLTGSGANVLTF
>TRBJ2-2|TRBD1|.|TRBV6-2/TRBV6-3
TGTGCCAGCAGTCAATACAACAGGGGGAACACCGGGGAGCTGTTTTTT
CASSQYNRGNTGELFF
>TRBJ2-7|.|.|TRBV5-1
TGCGCCAGCAGCTTGAGGTCCCGGACCTACGAGCAGTACTTC
CASSLRSRTYEQYF
>TRBJ1-1|.|few|TRBV18
TGTGCCAGCTCACCGGACAGAAAAGCTTTCTTT
CASSPDRKAFF
>TRBJ1-5|.|many|TRBV3-1
TGTGCCAGCAGCCAAGGCCCAGGGGCCGTTCAGCCCCAGCATTTT
CASSQGPGAVQPQHF
>TRBJ2-1|TRBD2|.|TRBV27
TGTGCCAGCAGTCCCAGCGGGGGGGTGTTGAATGAGCAGTTCTTC
CASSPSGGVLNEQFF
>TRBJ1-2|.|few|TRBV5-6
TGTGCCAGCAGCTTGCCCGCCCTCTATGGCTACACCTTC
CASSLPALYGYTF